The subject of this entry is one TCR beta chain. Its binding antigen is unknown. Base quality data are lacking; no much larger clone is found one base away. Library prep was done by the immunoSEQ multiplex PCR assay. TCRdb retrieved this table from immuneACCESS and kept in-frame rearrangements only. Not all clones are present; in checked studies, unresolved V genes account for under half, and no reason is known for the remainder. The sample has some 45,000 clones on record, roughly 76% of them singletons. The biggest ten clones account for about 9% of the sample. The data were taken from a study of radiotherapy plus CTLA-4 blockade in lung cancer (dated by TCRdb to the late 2010s). General notes on the study: Objective responses were observed in 18% of enrolled patients, and disease control was achieved in less than 35%. Results the study describes overall, beyond this receptor: After treatment with radiotherapy and ipilimumab, TCR clones that originated in tumors expanded in peripheral blood. The strongest predictors of response, as reported, were early dynamic changes in blood T cell clones along with a rise in serum interferon-beta after radiation.

In this study, focal radiation therapy paired with CTLA-4 blockade (ipilimumab) was tested in patients who had chemo-refractory metastatic non-small-cell lung cancer. This clonotype originated in a human donor with non-small cell lung cancer who had stable disease on radiotherapy plus ipilimumab. The sequenced sample was peripheral blood, obtained from a patient treated with radiotherapy plus ipilimumab.

The sequence in DNA is TGTGCTAGTGGTCCCCAGATAGGCGAGCAGTACTTC. This is translated as CASGPQIGEQYF. The chain was built from TRBV12-5 and TRBJ2-7, with no reliable assignment of the D segment. The CDR3 has 12 amino acids, counting the end cysteine and phenylalanine. Only the CDR3 DNA is retained, 36 bases long and in frame from the first base. From a lookup of the germline V gene, CDR1 and CDR2 are LGHNT and FRNRAP. Trimming at the junction amounts to 5 bases on V and 6 bases on J, and the germline ends lie 11 bases apart.